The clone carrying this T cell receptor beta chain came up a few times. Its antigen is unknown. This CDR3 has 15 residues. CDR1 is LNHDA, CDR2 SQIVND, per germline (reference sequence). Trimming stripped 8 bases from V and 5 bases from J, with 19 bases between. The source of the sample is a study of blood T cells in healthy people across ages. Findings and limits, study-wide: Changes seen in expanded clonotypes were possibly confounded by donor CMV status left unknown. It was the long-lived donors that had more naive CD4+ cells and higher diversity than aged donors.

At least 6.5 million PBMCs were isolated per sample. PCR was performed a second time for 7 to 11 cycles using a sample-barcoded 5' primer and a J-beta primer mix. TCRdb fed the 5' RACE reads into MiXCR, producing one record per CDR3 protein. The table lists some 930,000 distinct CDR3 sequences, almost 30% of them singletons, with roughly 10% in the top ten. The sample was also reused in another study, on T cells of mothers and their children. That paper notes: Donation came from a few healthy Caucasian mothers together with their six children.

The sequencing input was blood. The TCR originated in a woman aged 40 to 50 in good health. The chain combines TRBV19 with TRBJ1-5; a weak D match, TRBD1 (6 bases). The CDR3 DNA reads TGTGCCAGTTCATTCCAGGTTCAGGGGCATCAGCCCCAGCATTTT. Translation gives CASSFQVQGHQPQHF.